What follows describes a single T cell receptor (beta chain). The antigen is undetermined. This sample was taken from a study of response to subunit inactivated influenza vaccine. MiXCR, run by TCRdb on the RT-PCR reads, gives a single entry per CDR3 protein. The sample has 650,000 to 700,000 distinct CDR3 sequences; approximately 14% are singletons. Broader study findings: Seasonal influenza vaccination, on each occasion, was suggested by the authors to recruit few new T cells.

The V gene lost 2 bases and the J gene lost 5 bases, with 12 bases spanning the gap. The CDR3 runs to 13 residues. The V gene's germline CDR1 is GTSNPN and CDR2 SVGIG (reference sequence). Specimen: PBMCs from blood, collected 11 to 12 days after vaccination. The rearrangement links TRBV30 to TRBJ1-1; D is uncertain. The sequence was collected from a man in his fifties or sixties who received an inactivated influenza vaccine. CDR3 DNA: TGTGCCTGGAGTATAGGTCAGTTGACTGAAGCTTTCTTT. Its translation is CAWSIGQLTEAFF.